These 5 T cell receptor beta chains were sequenced from one sample in a study of T cells in Graves' hyperthyroidism and ophthalmopathy. Amplification of TCR beta CDR3 regions used RNA as the template. The HTBI primer set drove a first-round RT-PCR of the TCR CDR3. One entry per CDR3 protein results from TCRdb running MiXCR on the multiplex PCR reads. The data show some 600,000 distinct CDR3 sequences, approximately 15% seen once. Material for sequencing was blood. Every receptor here comes from a woman younger than 45 with Graves' hyperthyroidism that later progressed to Graves' ophthalmopathy.

This clonotype was seen more than once but under ten times. The chain links TRBV28 to TRBJ1-1, with D perhaps TRBD1 (6 bases). CDR3 size: 15 residues. Germline CDR1 MDHEN, CDR2 SYDVKM. The V end was cut by 4 bases, the J end by 8 bases, with 20 bases between. The chain's CDR3 is CASSSPLGQQREAFF. Here the CDR3 DNA reads TGTGCCAGCAGTTCCCCCCTCGGACAGCAGAGAGAAGCTTTCTTT.

This clonotype was observed a few times. A much larger clonotype is one base distant, so this may be a read error. The chain couples TRBV10-3 to TRBJ2-7; the D call may be TRBD1 or TRBD2 (5 bases each). CDR1 is ENHRY and CDR2 is SYGVKD in the germline V gene. The CDR3 loop spans 16 amino acids. CDR3 loop: CATSGYGASNPYEQYF. CDR3 bases: TGTGCCACCAGTGGATACGGGGCCTCTAACCCTTACGAGCAGTACTTC.

This clonotype was found many times. The chain employs TRBV28 and TRBJ2-7; 7 nucleotides agree with TRBD2. Germline trimming cut 6 bases from V and 2 bases from J; bases unmatched to any gene: 7. There are 14 residues in the CDR3. Germline V gene lookup returns CDR1 MDHEN and CDR2 SYDVKM. The CDR3 DNA reads TGTGCCAGCAGGTCTTCGAGCGGGGCCTACGAGCAGTACTTC. Protein product: CASRSSSGAYEQYF.

This clonotype has just a few counts. The chain carries TRBV25-1 and TRBJ2-7, with D unresolved. Germline lookup yields CDR1 MGHDK and CDR2 SYGVNS. This CDR3 has 13 amino acids. Trimming left V 4 bases short and J 2 bases short, with 9 bases between. The CDR3 DNA sequence: TGTGCCAGCAGTGTTGGAAGGACCTACGAGCAGTACTTC. This gives the protein CASSVGRTYEQYF.

The chain is built from TRBV2 and TRBJ2-3, with TRBD2 identical over 11 bases. In germline, CDR1 is SNHLY, CDR2 FYNNEI. The trim removed 3 bases at V and 4 bases at J, leaving 18 bases unmatched. This CDR3 comprises 20 residues. This CDR3 is CASSDPPGRREGLAADTQYF. The CDR3, as DNA: TGTGCCAGCAGTGACCCCCCGGGCCGGCGCGAGGGACTAGCGGCAGATACGCAGTATTTT.